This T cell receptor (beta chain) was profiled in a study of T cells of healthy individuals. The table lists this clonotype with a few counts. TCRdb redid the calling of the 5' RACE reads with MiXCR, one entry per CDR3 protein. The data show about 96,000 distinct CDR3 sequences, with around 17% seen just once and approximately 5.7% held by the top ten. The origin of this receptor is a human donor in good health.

The CDR3 loop reads CASSLASFDTQYF. The CDR3 bases are TGTGCCAGCAGTTTAGCCAGTTTTGATACCCAGTACTTC. The genes are TRBV28 and TRBJ2-5; D gene ambiguous. V was clipped by 2 bases and J by 8 bases, with 12 bases between them. The CDR3 runs to 13 residues. CDR1 is MDHEN and CDR2 is SYDVKM in the germline V gene.